This T cell receptor beta chain was profiled in a study of blood T cell repertoires in COVID-19. Study information: There were acute and convalescent COVID-19 samples, and they came from the United States, Italy and Spain. Sample material is recorded as cDNA or gDNA derived from T cells, B-cell-depleted T cells, or PBMCs.

Trimming cost V 11 bases and J 9 bases, with 14 bases left between them. This CDR3 has 11 residues. Germline CDR1 LNHDA, CDR2 SQIVND (reference sequence). Original analysis: Estimates of nucleated cell counts were drawn from the amplification of reference gene primers. Data came from immunoSEQ multiplex PCR; TCRdb stores just in-frame clones and leaves some out. The V and J calls and clone size were taken over from that table, and D and trimming were inferred from the DNA. The repertoire holds roughly 89,000 clones, with 65% to 85% as singletons. Sequenced sample: peripheral blood. The chain is built from TRBV19 and TRBJ2-1, with a weak D call TRBD2 (6 bases). This sequence was found in a woman at least 80 years old with acute or convalescent COVID-19. CDR3 amino acids: CAARGGTEQFF. The CDR3 region has the DNA TGTGCCGCCCGTGGGGGGACTGAGCAGTTCTTC.